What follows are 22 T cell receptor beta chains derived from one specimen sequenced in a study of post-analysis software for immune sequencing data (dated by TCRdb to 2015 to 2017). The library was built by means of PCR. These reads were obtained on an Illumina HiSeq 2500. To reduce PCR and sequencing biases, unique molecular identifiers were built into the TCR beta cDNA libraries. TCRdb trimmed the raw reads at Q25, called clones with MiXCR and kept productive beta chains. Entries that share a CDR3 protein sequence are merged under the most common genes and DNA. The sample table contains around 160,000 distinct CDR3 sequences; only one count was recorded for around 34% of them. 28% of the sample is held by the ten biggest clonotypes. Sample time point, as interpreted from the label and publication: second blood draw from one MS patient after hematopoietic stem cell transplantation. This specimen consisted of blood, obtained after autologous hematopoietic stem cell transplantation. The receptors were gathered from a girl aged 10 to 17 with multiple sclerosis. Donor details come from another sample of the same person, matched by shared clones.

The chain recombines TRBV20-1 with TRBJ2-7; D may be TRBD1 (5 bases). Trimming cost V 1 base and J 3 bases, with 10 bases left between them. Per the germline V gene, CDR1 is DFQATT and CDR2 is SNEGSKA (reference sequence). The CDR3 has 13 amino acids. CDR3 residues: CSARAGSGYEQYF. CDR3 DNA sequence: TGCAGTGCTAGAGCAGGGTCTGGCTACGAGCAGTACTTC.

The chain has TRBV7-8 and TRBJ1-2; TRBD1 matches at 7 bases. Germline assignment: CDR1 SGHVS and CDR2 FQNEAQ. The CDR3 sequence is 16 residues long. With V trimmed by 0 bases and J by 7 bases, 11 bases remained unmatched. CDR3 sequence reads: CASSLALGQSRGGYTF. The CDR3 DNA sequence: TGTGCCAGCAGCTTAGCGCTGGGACAGTCTCGGGGTGGCTACACCTTC.

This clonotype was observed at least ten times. CDR3 sequence: CAWAPQGAEAFF. DNA for the CDR3: TGTGCCTGGGCCCCTCAGGGCGCTGAAGCTTTCTTT. This rearrangement joins TRBV30 to TRBJ1-1, with D possibly TRBD1 on 5 matching bases. The CDR3 spans 12 residues. Germline assignment: CDR1 GTSNPN and CDR2 SVGIG (reference sequence). V was trimmed by 5 bases and J by 6 bases, leaving 13 bases between them.

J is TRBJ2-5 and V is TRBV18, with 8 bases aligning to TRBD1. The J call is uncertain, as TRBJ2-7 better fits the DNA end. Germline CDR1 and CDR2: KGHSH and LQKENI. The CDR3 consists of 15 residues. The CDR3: CASSPPSQGAVEQYF. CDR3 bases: TGTGCCAGCTCACCACCATCTCAGGGGGCGGTCGAGCAGTACTTC.

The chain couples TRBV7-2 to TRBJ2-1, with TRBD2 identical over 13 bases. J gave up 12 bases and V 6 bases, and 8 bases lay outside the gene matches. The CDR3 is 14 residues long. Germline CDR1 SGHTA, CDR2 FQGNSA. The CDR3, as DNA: TGTGCCAGCAGTACGGGACTAGCGGGAAACGTGCAGTTCTTC. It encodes CASSTGLAGNVQFF.

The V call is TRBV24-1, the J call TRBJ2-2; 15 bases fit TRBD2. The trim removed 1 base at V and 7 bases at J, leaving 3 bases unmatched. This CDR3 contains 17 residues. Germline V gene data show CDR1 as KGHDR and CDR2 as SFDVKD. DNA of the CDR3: TGTGCCACCAGTGATTTCGTGGGACTAGCGGGAGGCGGGGAGCTGTTTTTT. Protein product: CATSDFVGLAGGGELFF.

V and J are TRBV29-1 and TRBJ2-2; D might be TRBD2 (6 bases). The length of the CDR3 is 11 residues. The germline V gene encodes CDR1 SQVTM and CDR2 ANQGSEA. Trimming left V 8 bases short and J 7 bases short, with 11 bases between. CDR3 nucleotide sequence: TGCAGCTTCAGGGAGGTCGGGGAGCTGTTTTTT. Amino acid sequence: CSFREVGELFF.

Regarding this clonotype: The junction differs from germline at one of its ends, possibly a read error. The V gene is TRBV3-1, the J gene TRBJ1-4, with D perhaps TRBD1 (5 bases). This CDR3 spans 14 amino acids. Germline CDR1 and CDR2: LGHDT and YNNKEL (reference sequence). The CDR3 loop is CASSHGQGNEKPFF. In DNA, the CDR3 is TGTGCCAGCAGCCATGGACAAGGAAACGAAAAACCGTTTTTT.

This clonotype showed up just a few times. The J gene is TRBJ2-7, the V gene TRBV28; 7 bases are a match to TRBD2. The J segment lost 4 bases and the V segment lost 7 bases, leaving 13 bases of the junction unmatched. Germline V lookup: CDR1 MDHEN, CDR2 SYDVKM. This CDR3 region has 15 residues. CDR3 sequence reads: CASNLSPSGGYEQYF. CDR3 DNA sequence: TGTGCCAGCAACTTAAGTCCTAGCGGAGGGTACGAGCAGTACTTC.

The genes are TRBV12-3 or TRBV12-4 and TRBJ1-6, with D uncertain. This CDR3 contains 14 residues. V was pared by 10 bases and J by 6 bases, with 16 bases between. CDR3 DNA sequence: TGTGCCACCCAGTTTGTAGGAATTAATTCACCCCTCCACTTT. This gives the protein CATQFVGINSPLHF.

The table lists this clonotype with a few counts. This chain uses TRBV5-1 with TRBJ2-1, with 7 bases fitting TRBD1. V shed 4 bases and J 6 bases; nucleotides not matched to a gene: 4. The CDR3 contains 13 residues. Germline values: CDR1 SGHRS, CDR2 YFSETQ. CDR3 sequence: CASSGDRVNEQFF. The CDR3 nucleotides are TGCGCCAGCAGCGGTGACAGGGTCAATGAGCAGTTCTTC.

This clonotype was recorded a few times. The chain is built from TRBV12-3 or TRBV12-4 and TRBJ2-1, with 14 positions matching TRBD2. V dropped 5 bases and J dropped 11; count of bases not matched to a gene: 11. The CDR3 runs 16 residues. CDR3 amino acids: CASSPQGGLAGVKQFF. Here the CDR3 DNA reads TGTGCCAGCAGTCCCCAGGGGGGACTAGCGGGAGTAAAGCAGTTCTTC.

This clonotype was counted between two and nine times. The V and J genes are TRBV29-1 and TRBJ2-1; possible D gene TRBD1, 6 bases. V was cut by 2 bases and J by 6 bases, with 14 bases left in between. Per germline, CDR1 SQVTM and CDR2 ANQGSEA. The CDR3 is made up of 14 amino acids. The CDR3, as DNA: TGCAGCGTTGAAAAGGGGGACGGACGCAATGAGCAGTTCTTC. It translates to CSVEKGDGRNEQFF.

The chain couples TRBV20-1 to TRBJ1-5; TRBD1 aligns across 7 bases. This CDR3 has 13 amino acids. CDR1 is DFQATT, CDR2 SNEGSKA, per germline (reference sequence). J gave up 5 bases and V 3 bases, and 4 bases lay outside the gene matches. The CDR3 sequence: CSASEGADQPQHF. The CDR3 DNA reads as TGCAGTGCTAGTGAGGGGGCAGATCAGCCCCAGCATTTT.

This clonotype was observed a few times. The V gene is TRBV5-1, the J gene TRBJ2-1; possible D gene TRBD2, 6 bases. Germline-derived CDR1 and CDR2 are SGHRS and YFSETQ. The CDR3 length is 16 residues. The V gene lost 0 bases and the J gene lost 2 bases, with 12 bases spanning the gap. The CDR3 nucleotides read TGCGCCAGCAGCTTGGGGGTAGGGGAGGCCTACAATGAGCAGTTCTTC. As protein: CASSLGVGEAYNEQFF.

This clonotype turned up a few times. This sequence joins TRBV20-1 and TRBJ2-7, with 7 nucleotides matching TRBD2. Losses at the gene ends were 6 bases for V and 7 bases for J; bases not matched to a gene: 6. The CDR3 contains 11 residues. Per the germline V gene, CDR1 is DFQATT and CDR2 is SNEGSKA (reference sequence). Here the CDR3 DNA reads TGCAGTGCCCGTCACGGGAGGGAGCAGTACTTC. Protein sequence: CSARHGREQYF.

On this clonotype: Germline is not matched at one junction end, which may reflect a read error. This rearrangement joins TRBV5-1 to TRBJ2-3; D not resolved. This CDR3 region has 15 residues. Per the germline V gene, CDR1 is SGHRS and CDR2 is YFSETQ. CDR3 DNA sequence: TGCGCCAGCAGCTTGGAGGCAGGCGACACAGATGCGCAGTATTTT. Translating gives CASSLEAGDTDAQYF. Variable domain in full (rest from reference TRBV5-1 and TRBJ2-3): KAGVTQTPRYLIKTRGQQVTLSCSPISGHRSVSWYQQTPGQGLQFLFEYFSETQRNKGNFPGRFSGRQFSNSRSEMNVSTLELGDSALYLCASSLEAGDTDAQYFGPGTRLTVL.

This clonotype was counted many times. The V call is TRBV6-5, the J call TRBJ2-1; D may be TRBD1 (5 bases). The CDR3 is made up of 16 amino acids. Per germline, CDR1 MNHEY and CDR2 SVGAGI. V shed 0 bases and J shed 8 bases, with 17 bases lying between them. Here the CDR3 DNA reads TGTGCCAGCAGTTACTCAGTAGGTCAGGGTGCCGATGAGCAGTTCTTC. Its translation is CASSYSVGQGADEQFF.

The CDR3 nucleotides read TGTGCCAGCAGCTCCTTACTAGTGAGATCCGCCAATGAGCAGTTCTTC. It specifies CASSSLLVRSANEQFF. This chain connects TRBV5-6 to TRBJ2-1; D is perhaps TRBD2 (5 bases). CDR3 length: 16 residues. Germline CDR1 is SGHDT and CDR2 is YYEEEE. V dropped 3 bases and J dropped 6 bases, with 19 bases sitting between them.

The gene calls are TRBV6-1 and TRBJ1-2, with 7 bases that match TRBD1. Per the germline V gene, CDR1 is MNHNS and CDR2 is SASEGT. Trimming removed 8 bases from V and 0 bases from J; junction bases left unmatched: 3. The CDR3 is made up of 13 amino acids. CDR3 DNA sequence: TGTGCCAGCGGGGACAGAACTAACTATGGCTACACCTTC. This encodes CASGDRTNYGYTF.

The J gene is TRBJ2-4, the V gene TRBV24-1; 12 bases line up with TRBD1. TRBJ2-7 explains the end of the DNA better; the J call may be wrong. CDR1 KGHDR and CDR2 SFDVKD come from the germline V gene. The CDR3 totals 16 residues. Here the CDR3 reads CATSDSPGQGANEQYF. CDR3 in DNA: TGTGCCACCAGTGATTCGCCGGGACAGGGGGCCAACGAGCAGTACTTC.

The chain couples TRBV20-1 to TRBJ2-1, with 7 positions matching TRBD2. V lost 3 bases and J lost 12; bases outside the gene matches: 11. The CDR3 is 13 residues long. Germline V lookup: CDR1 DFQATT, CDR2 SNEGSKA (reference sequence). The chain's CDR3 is CSARRELRYGQFF. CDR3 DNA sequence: TGCAGTGCTAGGCGGGAGCTCAGGTATGGGCAGTTCTTC.